This TCR beta chain was identified during a study of blood T cells in healthy people across ages. Looking at the study overall: Per two T cells, template switching captured roughly one barcoded beta molecule.

A sample-barcoded 5' primer and a J-beta primer mix were used in a second PCR of roughly 6 to 11 cycles. From each sample, at least 3 million paired-end reads containing CDR3 were obtained. In TCRdb, the 5' RACE reads were re-called with MiXCR into one record per CDR3 protein. The data hold hundreds of thousands of distinct CDR3 sequences, with around 28% observed a single time. Input material: blood. The TCR sequence derives from a woman older than 75 in good health.

The chain's CDR3 is CASSPRPVNNEQFF. In nucleotides, the CDR3 is TGTGCCAGCAGCCCCCGGCCCGTCAACAATGAGCAGTTCTTC. V usage is TRBV6-1 and J usage is TRBJ2-1; no clear D gene. Germline CDR1 is MNHNS and CDR2 is SASEGT. The CDR3 loop spans 14 amino acids. V gave up 6 bases and J gave up 5 bases, with 14 bases separating them.